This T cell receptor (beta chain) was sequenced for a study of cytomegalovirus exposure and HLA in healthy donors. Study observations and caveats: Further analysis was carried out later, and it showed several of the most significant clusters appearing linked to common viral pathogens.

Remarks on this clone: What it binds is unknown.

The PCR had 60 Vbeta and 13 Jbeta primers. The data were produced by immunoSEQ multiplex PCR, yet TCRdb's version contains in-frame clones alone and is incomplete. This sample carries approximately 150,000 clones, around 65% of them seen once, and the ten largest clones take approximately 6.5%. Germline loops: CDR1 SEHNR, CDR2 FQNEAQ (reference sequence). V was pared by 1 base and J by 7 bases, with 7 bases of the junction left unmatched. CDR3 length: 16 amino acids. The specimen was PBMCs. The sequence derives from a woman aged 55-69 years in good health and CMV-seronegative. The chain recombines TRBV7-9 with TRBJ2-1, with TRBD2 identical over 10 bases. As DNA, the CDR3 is TGTGCCAGCAGCTTAGTTGTTTTAGCGGGAGGAAATGAGCAGTTCTTC. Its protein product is CASSLVVLAGGNEQFF.